Each of the 24 T cell receptor beta chains below was sequenced from the same sample in a study of monozygotic twins with inflammatory bowel disease. From its re-call of the 5' RACE reads, TCRdb lists each CDR3 protein once, without DNA. The sample holds a few hundred thousand distinct CDR3 sequences. The sample was blood. These receptors were obtained from a human donor with ulcerative colitis or Crohn's disease, or a healthy co-twin of an affected twin (not recorded which).

V gene TRBV2 combines with J gene TRBJ1-6; the TCRdb D gene call, TRBD1, has no DNA to confirm it. This CDR3 is 14 amino acids long. Germline-derived CDR1 and CDR2 are SNHLY and FYNNEI. The CDR3 here is CASNEGTANSPLHF.

The genes are TRBV29-1 and TRBJ1-1; no DNA is available, so the TRBD1 call from TCRdb remains unchecked. Germline CDR1 reads SQVTM; CDR2 reads ANQGSEA. This CDR3 is built from 15 residues. CDR3 residues: CSVGGGRLGYTEAFF.

The chain employs TRBV5-5 and TRBJ2-7; the D call from TCRdb, TRBD2, cannot be confirmed without DNA. The CDR3 is 15 amino acids. Germline V gene sequence: CDR1 SGHKS, CDR2 YYEKEE (reference sequence). The CDR3 sequence is CASSVVEAYRYEQSF.

The chain recombines TRBV5-1 with TRBJ2-5; the TRBD1 assignment by TCRdb is unverifiable without DNA. The CDR3 is made up of 14 amino acids. CDR1 SGHRS and CDR2 YFSETQ come from the germline V gene. CDR3 in amino acids: CASSKELGGETQYF.

The chain is built from TRBV10-3 and TRBJ2-7. The CDR3 totals 15 residues. Germline V gene lookup returns CDR1 ENHRY and CDR2 SYGVKD. CDR3 in amino acids: CAISVVSGYYYEQYF.

The chain uses TRBV7-9 and TRBJ2-4; the TCRdb D gene call, TRBD2, has no DNA to confirm it. Germline V lookup: CDR1 SEHNR, CDR2 FQNEAQ (reference sequence). The CDR3 spans 14 residues. CDR3 sequence: CASSLAGGEDIQYF.

This chain connects TRBV6-4 to TRBJ2-1; TCRdb names TRBD1, which stays unverified in the absence of DNA. Germline-derived CDR1 and CDR2 are MRHNA and SNTAGT. The CDR3 sequence is 15 residues long. This CDR3 is CASSKGTGAYIEQFF.

V gene TRBV6-4 combines with J gene TRBJ1-6. The CDR3 runs 13 residues. Germline CDR1 reads MRHNA; CDR2 reads SNTAGT. CDR3 amino acids: CASSVEENSPLHF.

The chain uses TRBV7-8 and TRBJ2-2. Germline loops: CDR1 SGHVS, CDR2 FQNEAQ. CDR3 length: 12 amino acids. The CDR3 here is CASRVETGELFF.

The genes are TRBV29-1 and TRBJ2-3; TCRdb names TRBD1, which stays unverified in the absence of DNA. From germline, CDR1 is SQVTM and CDR2 ANQGSEA. The CDR3 has 14 amino acids. The CDR3 is CSGGQGETTDTQYF.

This sequence joins TRBV2 and TRBJ1-5; TCRdb's D gene call, TRBD1, goes unchecked for lack of DNA. The CDR3 extends over 15 amino acids. Per the germline V gene, CDR1 is SNHLY and CDR2 is FYNNEI. CDR3 sequence: CASSYDRGAKQPQHF.

The chain combines TRBV27 with TRBJ1-6. This CDR3 spans 14 amino acids. The germline gives CDR1 MNHEY, CDR2 SMNVEV (reference sequence). The CDR3 loop reads CASSLIVRASPLHF.

The chain is built from TRBV20-1 and TRBJ2-7; TCRdb's D call of TRBD1 is untestable without DNA. The CDR3 is 13 amino acids. The germline V gene encodes CDR1 DFQATT and CDR2 SNEGSKA (reference sequence). CDR3 sequence reads: CSARGQGPYEQYF.

V gene TRBV20-1 combines with J gene TRBJ2-1; the TCRdb call, TRBD1, lacks DNA for checking. CDR3 size: 13 residues. CDR1 DFQATT and CDR2 SNEGSKA come from the germline V gene (reference sequence). This CDR3 reads CSARGQANNEQFF.

The chain joins TRBV28 to TRBJ1-1; TCRdb calls TRBD1, which cannot be checked without DNA. CDR1 MDHEN and CDR2 SYDVKM come from the germline V gene. The CDR3 is made up of 15 amino acids. The CDR3 sequence is CASKARLGALTEAFF.

The J gene is TRBJ1-2, the V gene TRBV2; TCRdb indicates TRBD1, and absent DNA this call remains unverified. CDR1 SNHLY and CDR2 FYNNEI come from the germline V gene. The CDR3 covers 16 residues. The CDR3 loop reads CASSLGTGGASGGYTF.

The CDR3 is CASSLHPTGTGTDTQYF. The genes are TRBV5-5 and TRBJ2-3. The CDR3 has 17 residues. The germline V gene has CDR1 SGHKS and CDR2 YYEKEE (reference sequence). The full variable domain, in which reference TRBV5-5 and TRBJ2-3 provide the parts outside the CDR3, is DAGVTQSPTHLIKTRGQQVTLRCSPISGHKSVSWYQQVLGQGPQFIFQYYEKEERGRGNFPDRFSARQFPNYSSELNVNALLLGDSALYLCASSLHPTGTGTDTQYFGPGTRLTVL.

The chain uses TRBV20-1 and TRBJ1-2; TCRdb proposes TRBD1, but this gene call is untestable without DNA. This CDR3 region has 16 residues. The germline CDR1 and CDR2 sequences are DFQATT and SNEGSKA (reference sequence). This chain's CDR3 is CSVHQQDRGANYGYTF.

The chain's CDR3 is CASSAGGPPSHEQFF. The chain joins TRBV5-1 to TRBJ2-1; with no DNA, the TCRdb D assignment of TRBD1 cannot be verified. CDR3 length: 15 residues. Germline assignment: CDR1 SGHRS and CDR2 YFSETQ.

V and J are TRBV5-1 and TRBJ2-7; TCRdb selects TRBD1, and the lack of DNA leaves this call unchecked. The length of the CDR3 is 16 residues. Germline loops: CDR1 SGHRS, CDR2 YFSETQ. The CDR3 spells CASTRGGTGNSYEQYF.

The chain carries TRBV5-1 and TRBJ2-2. This CDR3 has 16 amino acids. Looked up from germline, CDR1 is SGHRS and CDR2 is YFSETQ. The chain's CDR3 is CASSLVAAANTGELFF.

V usage is TRBV6-1 and J usage is TRBJ2-7. This CDR3 comprises 17 residues. Per germline, CDR1 MNHNS and CDR2 SASEGT. The CDR3 reads CASSNAQRGTSPYEQYF.

The rearrangement uses TRBV20-1 and TRBJ2-1; the TCRdb D gene call, TRBD2, has no DNA to confirm it. The CDR3 has 15 amino acids. Germline V gene data show CDR1 as DFQATT and CDR2 as SNEGSKA (reference sequence). Here the CDR3 reads CSARFYERGYNEQFF.

The chain employs TRBV7-2 and TRBJ2-7; the TCRdb D gene call, TRBD1, has no DNA to confirm it. The CDR3 contains 12 residues. Germline-derived CDR1 and CDR2 are SGHTA and FQGNSA. This CDR3 is CASSPFPGEQYF. The whole variable domain, remainder taken from reference TRBV7-2 and TRBJ2-7, is GAGVSQSPSNKVTEKGKDVELRCDPISGHTALYWYRQSLGQGLEFLIYFQGNSAPDKSGLPSDRFSAERTGGSVSTLTIQRTQQEDSAVYLCASSPFPGEQYFGPGTRLTVT.